The rows below give T cell receptor beta chains drawn from one sample of a study of control samples from healthy donors and cancer patients. Sequenced by immunoSEQ multiplex PCR; TCRdb stores in-frame clones only, minus some. The data contain more than 110,000 clones, less than 90% of them singletons. Sequences were obtained from blood. The receptors here all came from a woman between 25 and 40 years old in good health. The CDR3 runs from the conserved cysteine through the conserved F or W. A D gene is named only where the DNA matches it firmly. Size tells how often a clone was seen (once, few, many) or the class of an expanded clone, and some rows leave it out.

j_gene | d_gene | abundance | v_gene | CDR3aa | CDR3nt
TRBJ1-2 | . | . | TRBV24-1 | CATSDVSKGYGYTF | TGTGCCACCAGTGACGTTTCGAAGGGCTATGGCTACACCTTC
TRBJ1-1 | TRBD1 | . | TRBV15 | CATSRAGQGIVGTEAFF | TGTGCCACCAGCAGAGCGGGACAGGGTATAGTCGGCACTGAAGCTTTCTTT
TRBJ2-7 | . | . | TRBV5-1 | CASSSGDSSYEQYF | TGCGCCAGCAGCTCCGGCGATAGCTCCTACGAGCAGTACTTC
TRBJ2-1 | TRBD2 | . | TRBV10-2 | CASSELASYNEQFF | TGCGCCAGCAGTGAACTAGCGTCCTACAATGAGCAGTTCTTC
TRBJ1-1 | . | . | TRBV2 | CASTEREYREIEAFF | TGTGCCAGCACTGAAAGGGAGTACAGGGAAATTGAAGCTTTCTTT
TRBJ2-5 | TRBD2 | . | TRBV5-4 | CASSLPLAGTETQYF | TGTGCCAGCAGCTTGCCGCTAGCGGGAACAGAGACCCAGTACTTC
TRBJ2-7 | TRBD2 | . | TRBV28 | CASSILAGGSYEQYF | TGTGCCAGCAGTATACTAGCGGGAGGCTCCTACGAGCAGTACTTC
TRBJ1-6 | . | . | TRBV7-3 | CASSLLDGSPLHF | TGTGCCAGCAGCTTATTAGATGGTTCACCCCTCCACTTT
TRBJ2-7 | TRBD2 | . | TRBV19 | CASSDRDYQTYEQYF | TGTGCCAGTAGCGACCGGGACTACCAAACCTACGAGCAGTACTTC
TRBJ2-7 | . | . | TRBV2 | CASSVAPNSYEQYF | TGTGCCAGCAGCGTGGCGCCGAACTCCTACGAGCAGTACTTC
TRBJ2-1 | . | few | TRBV27 | CATGLGSGYNEQFF | TGTGCCACGGGCCTCGGGAGTGGCTACAATGAGCAGTTCTTC
TRBJ1-1 | . | once | TRBV10-3 | CATEDKRNTEAFF | TGTGCCACCGAGGACAAGAGGAACACTGAAGCTTTCTTT
TRBJ1-6 | TRBD1 | once | TRBV4-1 | CASSLRQGGQSPLHF | TGCGCCAGCAGCCTTCGACAGGGCGGTCAATCACCCCTCCACTTT
TRBJ2-1 | . | . | TRBV21-1 | CASSQWTSSNEQFF | TGTGCCAGCAGCCAATGGACTAGCTCGAATGAGCAGTTCTTC
TRBJ2-5 | TRBD1 | . | TRBV6-5 | CASSHRTGGQETQYF | TGTGCCAGCAGCCACAGGACAGGGGGCCAGGAGACCCAGTACTTC
TRBJ2-5 | TRBD2 | . | TRBV13 | CASSPRTSSGHGTQYF | TGTGCCAGCAGCCCTCGGACTAGTTCAGGGCATGGGACCCAGTACTTC
TRBJ1-6 | . | . | TRBV28 | CASSRGRGDSPLHF | TGTGCCAGCAGCCGGGGGCGCGGGGATTCACCCCTCCACTTT
TRBJ1-5 | . | . | TRBV2 | CASSEGGHEHQPQHF | TGTGCCAGCAGTGAAGGTGGACACGAACATCAGCCCCAGCATTTT
TRBJ2-3 | . | . | TRBV5-1 | CASSKEGRLQTDTQYF | TGCGCCAGCAGCAAGGAGGGGCGACTGCAAACAGATACGCAGTATTTT
TRBJ1-3 | . | . | TRBV7-9 | CASSFVNSGNTIYF | TGTGCCAGCAGCTTCGTTAACTCTGGAAACACCATATATTTT
TRBJ2-6 | . | . | TRBV14 | CASSLSASGANVLTF | TGTGCCAGCAGCCTGTCGGCCTCTGGGGCCAACGTCCTGACTTTC
TRBJ2-3 | TRBD2 | . | TRBV11-2 | CASSPRAGGPTDTQYF | TGTGCCAGCAGCCCACGAGCGGGAGGGCCCACAGATACGCAGTATTTT
TRBJ2-1 | . | . | TRBV5-1 | CASSLGGQLVNEQFF | TGCGCCAGCAGCTTGGGTGGACAGTTAGTCAACGAGCAGTTCTTC
TRBJ1-1 | . | . | TRBV6-5 | CASSYSRRTNTEAFF | TGTGCCAGCAGTTACTCAAGACGGACGAACACTGAAGCTTTCTTT
TRBJ1-3 | . | . | TRBV10-3 | CAISEGALGRSGNTIYF | TGTGCCATCAGTGAGGGGGCTCTTGGCCGCTCTGGAAACACCATATATTTT
TRBJ1-2 | . | . | TRBV27 | CASSPTSLYGYTF | TGTGCCAGCAGTCCGACCTCGCTCTATGGCTACACCTTC
TRBJ1-3 | . | . | TRBV28 | CASSFEGTSGNTIYF | TGTGCCAGCAGTTTTGAGGGTACCTCTGGAAACACCATATATTTT
TRBJ2-7 | TRBD2 | . | TRBV5-1 | CASSLVLAGASSYEQYF | TGCGCCAGCAGCTTGGTGCTAGCGGGAGCGAGCTCCTACGAGCAGTACTTC
TRBJ2-5 | TRBD1 | . | TRBV7-6 | CASSLGTGGLETQYF | TGTGCCAGCAGCTTAGGGACAGGGGGCCTGGAGACCCAGTACTTC
TRBJ1-5 | TRBD1 | . | TRBV7-6 | CASSKTGDQPQHF | TGTGCCAGCAGCAAAACAGGGGATCAGCCCCAGCATTTT
TRBJ1-6 | . | . | TRBV7-9 | CASSAGGHSYNSPLHF | TGTGCCAGCAGCGCGGGCGGACACTCCTATAATTCACCCCTCCACTTT
TRBJ1-2 | . | once | TRBV7-2 | CASSSPGTPKRGWGYTF | TGTGCCAGCAGCTCACCCGGGACCCCCAAACGAGGCTGGGGCTACACCTTC
TRBJ2-7 | . | once | TRBV7-6 | CASSTVAGSYEQYF | TGTGCCAGCAGCACCGTGGCGGGCAGCTACGAGCAGTACTTC
TRBJ2-1 | . | . | TRBV6-5 | CASSYSAAYNEQFF | TGTGCCAGCAGTTACTCGGCCGCCTACAATGAGCAGTTCTTC
TRBJ2-1 | TRBD2 | . | TRBV27 | CASSLGTSAIMEQFF | TGTGCCAGCAGTCTCGGGACTAGCGCGATTATGGAGCAGTTCTTC
TRBJ2-3 | TRBD2 | . | TRBV30 | CAWSSGLAGPTDTQYF | TGTGCCTGGTCGTCAGGACTAGCGGGCCCCACAGATACGCAGTATTTT
TRBJ2-1 | . | . | TRBV24-1 | CATSDVTSYNEQFF | TGTGCCACCAGTGATGTTACTAGCTACAATGAGCAGTTCTTC
TRBJ2-7 | . | . | TRBV19 | CASSSGLEQYF | TGTGCCAGTAGCTCAGGGCTAGAGCAGTACTTC
TRBJ2-1 | TRBD2 | once | TRBV7-3 | CASSPGGSYNEQFF | TGTGCCAGCAGCCCCGGGGGGTCCTACAATGAGCAGTTCTTC
TRBJ2-5 | . | . | TRBV21-1 | CASRAGGEETQYF | TGTGCCAGCAGGGCGGGAGGGGAAGAGACCCAGTACTTC
TRBJ2-1 | TRBD2 | . | TRBV4-1 | CASSQEGTSWNEQFF | TGCGCCAGCAGCCAAGAGGGGACTAGTTGGAATGAGCAGTTCTTC
TRBJ2-5 | . | . | TRBV7-6 | CASSSEETQYF | TGTGCCAGCAGCTCAGAGGAGACCCAGTACTTC
TRBJ1-1 | . | . | TRBV14 | CASSQVSPGEAFF | TGTGCCAGCAGCCAAGTAAGCCCAGGGGAAGCTTTCTTT
TRBJ2-2 | . | . | TRBV6-5 | CASWSRANTGELFF | TGTGCCAGCTGGTCCAGGGCGAACACCGGGGAGCTGTTTTTT
TRBJ1-3 | . | . | TRBV30 | CAWSVGFSSGNTIYF | TGTGCCTGGAGTGTGGGTTTCAGCTCTGGAAACACCATATATTTT
TRBJ2-1 | TRBD2 | . | TRBV5-1 | CASSLTGLESLNEQFF | TGCGCCAGCAGCCTAACCGGACTAGAATCGCTCAATGAGCAGTTCTTC
TRBJ2-5 | . | . | TRBV3-1/TRBV3-2 | CASSQFVGETQYF | TGTGCCAGCAGCCAATTTGTCGGGGAGACCCAGTACTTC
TRBJ1-1 | . | . | TRBV10-1 | CASNRELNTEAFF | TGCGCCAGCAACAGGGAATTGAACACTGAAGCTTTCTTT
TRBJ1-2 | TRBD1 | once | TRBV28 | CASSFRGLPGYTF | TGTGCCAGCAGTTTCAGGGGGCTCCCTGGCTACACCTTC
TRBJ1-4 | . | . | TRBV28 | CASSLRGGNEKLFF | TGTGCCAGCAGTTTACGGGGGGGTAATGAAAAACTGTTTTTT
TRBJ1-1 | . | once | TRBV10-1 | CASSDYPVGAFF | TGCGCCAGCAGTGATTATCCCGTTGGAGCTTTCTTT
TRBJ2-3 | TRBD2 | . | TRBV25-1 | CASSEPSGITDTQYF | TGTGCCAGCAGTGAACCTAGCGGGATAACAGATACGCAGTATTTT